Listed here are 20 T cell receptor beta chains from one sample, sequenced in a study of T cells in Graves' hyperthyroidism and ophthalmopathy. Using RNA transcripts as the source, TCR beta CDR3 regions were amplified. The primer set for the first-round RT-PCR of the TCR CDR3 was HTBI. TCRdb ran MiXCR on the multiplex PCR reads and lists one entry per CDR3 protein. The data show fewer than 400,000 distinct CDR3 sequences, 20% to 25% seen once. What was sequenced was blood. The receptors shown here come from a man aged 50 or older with Graves' hyperthyroidism.

The CDR3 region is CASSVVLFSPEAFF. CDR3 in DNA: TGTGCCAGCAGTGTGGTCCTCTTCTCCCCTGAAGCTTTCTTT. The chain employs TRBV25-1 and TRBJ1-1; D is unclear. V shed 4 bases and J shed 6 bases, with 15 bases lying between them. This CDR3 has 14 residues. CDR1 is MGHDK, CDR2 SYGVNS, per germline.

This clonotype was counted at least ten times. The genes are TRBV7-2 and TRBJ2-7; D is undetermined. The V end was cut by 5 bases, the J end by 3 bases, with 17 bases between. The CDR3 consists of 15 residues. CDR1 and CDR2 from the germline V gene are SGHTA and FQGNSA. CDR3 DNA: TGTGCCAGCAGCCCTGGACCAGAAGGTAGCTACGAGCAGTACTTC. Encoded protein: CASSPGPEGSYEQYF.

V usage is TRBV28 and J usage is TRBJ2-7, with TRBD2 matching over 10 bases. The germline gives CDR1 MDHEN, CDR2 SYDVKM. Trimming removed 5 bases from V and 7 bases from J; junction bases left unmatched: 11. This CDR3 spans 15 amino acids. In DNA, the CDR3 is TGTGCCAGCAGTGTCCCCTCTAGCGGGAGTTGGGAGCAGTACTTC. Translated, it gives CASSVPSSGSWEQYF.

This clonotype was recorded a few times. This chain connects TRBV27 to TRBJ2-7; 12 bases are a match to TRBD2. In germline, CDR1 is MNHEY, CDR2 SMNVEV (reference sequence). CDR3 size: 15 residues. Trimming at V came to 4 bases and at J to 5 bases, leaving 6 bases not matched to a gene. The CDR3 here is CASSSWTSGTHEQYF. The CDR3 nucleotides read TGTGCCAGCAGTTCCTGGACTAGCGGGACCCACGAGCAGTACTTC.

The chain recombines TRBV6-2 or TRBV6-3 with TRBJ1-3; 7 nucleotides line up with TRBD1. The CDR3 is made up of 15 amino acids. The trim removed 4 bases at V and 2 bases at J, leaving 5 bases unmatched. Germline CDR1 and CDR2: MNHEY and SVGEGT. DNA of the CDR3: TGTGCCAGCAGTTCCACAGGGGAGGCTGGAAACACCATATATTTT. It encodes CASSSTGEAGNTIYF.

The chain links TRBV3-1 to TRBJ2-3; no definite D call. Germline V CDR1 and CDR2: LGHDT, YNNKEL (reference sequence). The CDR3 has 14 amino acids. Trimming shortened V by 0 bases and J by 4 bases, and 8 bases separated the two germline ends. CDR3 in DNA: TGTGCCAGCAGCCAAGAACCCCAAGCAGATACGCAGTATTTT. Translated: CASSQEPQADTQYF.

The chain carries TRBV7-2 and TRBJ1-3; no reliable D call. Trimming left V 5 bases short and J 4 bases short, with 15 bases between. There are 15 residues in the CDR3. CDR1 SGHTA and CDR2 FQGNSA come from the germline V gene. CDR3 residues: CASSADITRGNTIYF. In DNA form, the CDR3 reads TGTGCCAGCAGCGCAGACATAACTAGAGGAAACACCATATATTTT.

J is TRBJ1-1 and V is TRBV19; TRBD1 matches at 11 bases. The CDR3 spans 18 residues. J gave up 0 bases and V 3 bases, and 9 bases lay outside the gene matches. Germline CDR1 reads LNHDA; CDR2 reads SQIVND (reference sequence). CDR3 DNA sequence: TGTGCCAGTAGTATCTCAAAGGACAGGGGGCTGATGAACACTGAAGCTTTCTTT. This encodes CASSISKDRGLMNTEAFF.

This chain links TRBV7-3 with TRBJ2-1, with 8 bases that match TRBD2. Germline V gene data show CDR1 as SGHTA and CDR2 as FQGTGA. This CDR3 region has 15 residues. The V and J ends lost 5 bases and 5 bases, in that order; junction bases with no gene match: 8. The CDR3 here is CASSPLSGTDNEQFF. The CDR3 DNA reads as TGTGCCAGCAGCCCCCTTAGCGGGACTGACAATGAGCAGTTCTTC.

The V call is TRBV7-9, the J call TRBJ1-1, with D maybe TRBD1 (5 bases). Deletions cut 0 bases from V and 4 bases from J, with 12 bases between. CDR3 length: 15 amino acids. Germline V CDR1 and CDR2: SEHNR, FQNEAQ (reference sequence). The CDR3 here is CASSLALGGSTEAFF. The CDR3 DNA follows: TGTGCCAGCAGCTTAGCGCTCGGGGGTTCCACTGAAGCTTTCTTT.

About this clonotype: It may be a read error: a sequence one base away is much more abundant. This rearrangement joins TRBV30 to TRBJ1-2, with D unclear. CDR1 GTSNPN and CDR2 SVGIG come from the germline V gene (reference sequence). The CDR3 length is 15 residues. CDR3 nucleotides: TGTGCCTGGAGTGTGAAAGATTTGCTAAACTATGGCTGCACCTTC. Protein sequence: CAWSVKDLLNYGCTF.

This chain uses TRBV6-1 with TRBJ2-5, with 13 bases that match TRBD2. The V and J ends lost 7 bases and 5 bases, in that order; junction bases with no gene match: 4. This CDR3 has 14 residues. The V gene's germline CDR1 is MNHNS and CDR2 SASEGT. Here the CDR3 reads CASTKLAGGETQYF. CDR3 sequence (DNA): TGTGCCAGCACCAAACTAGCGGGAGGGGAGACCCAGTACTTC.

The V and J genes are TRBV27 and TRBJ2-1; D gene unclear. This CDR3 contains 11 residues. V gave up 5 bases and J gave up 7 bases, with 6 bases separating them. From germline, CDR1 is MNHEY and CDR2 SMNVEV (reference sequence). The CDR3 here is CASSIHNEQFF. The CDR3 nucleotides read TGTGCCAGCAGTATTCATAATGAGCAGTTCTTC.

The V call is TRBV12-3 or TRBV12-4, the J call TRBJ2-2; 7 bases map to TRBD1. V shed 5 bases and J 4 bases; nucleotides not matched to a gene: 10. The CDR3 loop spans 16 amino acids. CDR3 amino acids: CASSREGTVGTGELFF. The CDR3 DNA sequence: TGTGCCAGCAGTCGCGAGGGGACAGTGGGCACCGGGGAGCTGTTTTTT.

This clonotype has a count of ten or more. Here the CDR3 reads CASSMRDHNQPQHF. The CDR3 DNA follows: TGTGCCAGCAGCATGCGGGACCACAATCAGCCCCAGCATTTT. The rearrangement joins TRBV7-8 to TRBJ1-5; the D gene is possibly TRBD1 (5 bases). Trimming took off 5 bases at V and 3 bases at J, with 11 bases between the two ends. Per germline, CDR1 SGHVS and CDR2 FQNEAQ. This CDR3 region has 14 residues.

This clonotype was picked up a small number of times. The chain joins TRBV5-4 to TRBJ2-2; 7 positions agree with TRBD2. The CDR3 totals 16 residues. The V segment lost 4 bases and the J segment 1 base; nucleotides outside the gene matches: 7. Germline values: CDR1 SGHNT, CDR2 YYREEE (reference sequence). CDR3 sequence: CASSIKTSQNTGELFF. The DNA of the CDR3 is TGTGCCAGCAGCATTAAGACTAGCCAGAACACCGGGGAGCTGTTTTTT.

Written as DNA, the CDR3 is TGTGCCAGCAGGCTCCAGGGCCTAAACACTGAAGCTTTCTTT. It translates to CASRLQGLNTEAFF. This chain connects TRBV2 to TRBJ1-1; possibly TRBD1 for D (5 bases). The V gene lost 6 bases and the J gene lost 2 bases, with 13 bases spanning the gap. There are 14 residues in the CDR3. Per germline, CDR1 SNHLY and CDR2 FYNNEI. Based on the CDR3 plus reference TRBV2 and TRBJ1-1, the full variable domain is EPEVTQTPSHQVTQMGQEVILRCVPISNHLYFYWYRQILGQKVEFLVSFYNNEISEKSEIFDDQFSVERPDGSNFTLKIRSTKLEDSAMYFCASRLQGLNTEAFFGQGTRLTVV.

The rearrangement links TRBV18 to TRBJ2-7; TRBD2 is a possible D gene (5 bases). The germline gives CDR1 KGHSH, CDR2 LQKENI. There are 17 residues in the CDR3. V was clipped by 5 bases and J by 0 bases, with 20 bases between them. The CDR3 loop is CASSDGPRAPSSYEQYF. The CDR3 DNA follows: TGTGCCAGCTCAGATGGGCCGCGGGCCCCAAGCTCCTACGAGCAGTACTTC.

The chain combines TRBV29-1 with TRBJ1-1; tentative D call: TRBD1 (6 bases). In germline, CDR1 is SQVTM, CDR2 ANQGSEA. The germline V and J ends were trimmed by 3 bases and 5 bases, with 10 bases remaining between them. There are 12 residues in the CDR3. The CDR3 DNA is TGCAGCGTTGAGAGGCAGGGGACTGAAGCTTTCTTT. This codes for CSVERQGTEAFF.

This chain joins TRBV19 and TRBJ1-4; 9 bases line up with TRBD1. This CDR3 contains 15 residues. From germline, CDR1 is LNHDA and CDR2 SQIVND (reference sequence). Trimming removed 1 base from V and 8 bases from J; junction bases left unmatched: 5. The CDR3 spells CASSIGGTGSEKLFF. CDR3 bases: TGTGCCAGTAGTATAGGCGGGACAGGGAGCGAAAAACTGTTTTTT. Looking up the rest from reference TRBV19 and TRBJ1-4 gives the full variable domain: DGGITQSPKYLFRKEGQNVTLSCEQNLNHDAMYWYRQDPGQGLRLIYYSQIVNDFQKGDIAEGYSVSREKKESFPLTVTSAQKNPTAFYLCASSIGGTGSEKLFFGSGTQLSVL.